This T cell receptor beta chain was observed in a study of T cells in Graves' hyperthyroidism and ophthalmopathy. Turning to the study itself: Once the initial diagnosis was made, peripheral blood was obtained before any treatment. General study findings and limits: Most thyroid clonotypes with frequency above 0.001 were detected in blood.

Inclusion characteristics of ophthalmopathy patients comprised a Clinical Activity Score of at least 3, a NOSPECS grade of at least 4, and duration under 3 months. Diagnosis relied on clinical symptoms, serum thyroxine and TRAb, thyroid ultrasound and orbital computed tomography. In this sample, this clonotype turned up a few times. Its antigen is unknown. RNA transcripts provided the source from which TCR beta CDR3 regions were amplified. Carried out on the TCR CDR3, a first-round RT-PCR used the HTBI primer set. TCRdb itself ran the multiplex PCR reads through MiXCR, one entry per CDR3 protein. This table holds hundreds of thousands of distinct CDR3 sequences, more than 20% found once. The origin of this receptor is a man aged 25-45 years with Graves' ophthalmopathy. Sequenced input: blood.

DNA of the CDR3: TGTGCCTGGAGTGAGGGGACAGGGAGCTCCTACGAGCAGTACTTC. It specifies CAWSEGTGSSYEQYF. The chain employs TRBV30 and TRBJ2-7, with 9 bases aligning to TRBD1. The CDR3 extends over 15 amino acids. Germline V gene lookup returns CDR1 GTSNPN and CDR2 SVGIG (reference sequence). V shed 1 base and J 0 bases; nucleotides not matched to a gene: 4.